This T cell receptor (beta chain) was captured in a study of T cell responses to AZD1222 COVID-19 vaccine. The study's findings and limits: The number of AZD1222 recipients seropositive at baseline was only six.

Comment on this clone: The target antigen is unknown.

The table came from immunoSEQ multiplex PCR; TCRdb's copy has only in-frame clones and leaves some out. Of some 100,000 clones in the sample, approximately 91% are singletons; the top ten hold roughly 15%. V shed 2 bases and J shed 5 bases, with 9 bases lying between them. From germline, CDR1 is ENHRY and CDR2 SYGVKD. The CDR3 sequence is 13 residues long. The receptor's source is an adult in good health. The material sequenced was peripheral blood, taken on day 0 of AZD1222 vaccination. The V call is TRBV10-3, the J call TRBJ1-2; weak D call: TRBD1 (5 bases). CDR3 nucleotide sequence: TGTGCCATCAGTGAGAGGGACTCGTATGGCTACACCTTC. Amino acid sequence: CAISERDSYGYTF.